This TCR beta chain appears in the sequencing data of a study of blood T cell repertoires in COVID-19. About the study: Both acute and convalescent COVID-19 samples were obtained from the United States, Italy and Spain. T cells, B-cell-depleted T cells, or PBMCs supplied cDNA or gDNA.

Germline V CDR1 and CDR2: SQVTM, ANQGSEA. The CDR3 has 12 residues. Trimming cost V 6 bases and J 5 bases; bases outside gene matches: 5. The sample holds one count of this clone. The repertoire was sequenced with immunoSEQ multiplex PCR; TCRdb's copy has only in-frame clones and lacks some. The sample has 90,000 or so clones, about 90% seen once. The sequencing sample was made of peripheral blood. The clonotype was recovered from a human donor with active COVID-19. The donor label of this sample is uncertain. This chain links TRBV29-1 with TRBJ2-5, with 8 bases that match TRBD1. The DNA of the CDR3 is TGCAGCGTAGAACAGGGGGAGGAGACCCAGTACTTC. Translated, it gives CSVEQGEETQYF.